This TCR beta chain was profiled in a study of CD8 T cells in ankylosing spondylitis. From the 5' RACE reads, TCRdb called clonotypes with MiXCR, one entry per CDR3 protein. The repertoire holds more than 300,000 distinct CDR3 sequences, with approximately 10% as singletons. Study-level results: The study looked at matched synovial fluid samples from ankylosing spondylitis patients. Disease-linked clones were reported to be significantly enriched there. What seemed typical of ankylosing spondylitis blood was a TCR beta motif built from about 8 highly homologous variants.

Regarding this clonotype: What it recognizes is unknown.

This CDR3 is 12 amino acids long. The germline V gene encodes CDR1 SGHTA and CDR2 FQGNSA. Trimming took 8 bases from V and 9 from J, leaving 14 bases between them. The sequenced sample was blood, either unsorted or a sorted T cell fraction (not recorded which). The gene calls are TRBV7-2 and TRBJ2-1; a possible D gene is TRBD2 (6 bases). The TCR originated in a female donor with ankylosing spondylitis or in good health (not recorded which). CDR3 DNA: TGTGCCAGCCAAGTCGGGGGTACTGAGCAGTTCTTC. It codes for CASQVGGTEQFF.